This note documents a single T cell receptor (beta chain) sequence. What antigen it recognizes has not been identified. No base-level quality is on record; no much larger clone is a single base apart. The source of the sample is a study of patients and donors after allogeneic stem cell transplantation (dated by TCRdb to 2020 to 2022). Receptor amplification or capture employed RT-PCR. The reads were generated on a NextSeq 550. TCRdb redid the processing of the public reads, applying fastp at Q25 and MiXCR, and retained in-frame beta chains. Entries that share a CDR3 protein sequence are merged under the most common genes and DNA. Recorded for this sample are roughly 940,000 distinct CDR3 sequences; about a sixth of them occurred a single time. The ten largest make up around 6% of the sample. V drops 0 bases and J drops 0 bases, leaving 9 bases in between. As encoded in the germline V gene, CDR1 is LGHNA while CDR2 is YSLEER. The CDR3 starts with the cysteine, ends with the phenylalanine, and has 16 residues. The retained sequence is limited to the CDR3, 48 bases, with the frame set at the first base.

What was sequenced was blood, either unsorted or a sorted T cell fraction (not recorded which). The sequence was collected from a human donor who was either an allogeneic HSCT recipient or a stem cell or donor lymphocyte infusion donor (not recorded which). It is not recorded whose cells these are; they may come from a transplant donor. The V and J genes are TRBV4-3 and TRBJ2-4, with the D segment identity uncertain. The DNA sequence is TGCGCCAGCAGCCAAGAAAGGACCTTAGCCAAAAACATTCAGTACTTC. This yields the protein CASSQERTLAKNIQYF.